The 28 T cell receptor beta chains given below trace back to one sample, sequenced in a study of post-analysis software for immune sequencing data. The study, taken as a whole, reports: TRBV segments more frequent in patients than in controls numbered five and included TRBV5-6, TRBV5-1 and TRBV20-1.

The antigens of these receptors remain unknown. Unique molecular identifiers were carried by the TCR beta cDNA libraries. One entry per CDR3 protein, called by TCRdb with MiXCR from the PCR reads. The sample holds roughly 540,000 distinct CDR3 sequences, approximately 31% seen once. Material: blood. These receptors all come from a girl aged 2-17 years with multiple sclerosis.

This clonotype has a handful of counts. The V and J genes are TRBV12-3 or TRBV12-4 and TRBJ1-2, with a possible D match to TRBD1 (6 bases). This CDR3 spans 14 amino acids. Trimming pared 4 bases from V and 4 bases from J, leaving 13 bases between. DNA for the CDR3: TGTGCCAGCAGTTCAGGGGCGGGGTTCTATGGCTACACCTTC. This translates into CASSSGAGFYGYTF.

The rearrangement uses TRBV2 and TRBJ2-7; TRBD2 agrees at 8 bases. The trim removed 6 bases at V and 0 bases at J, leaving 10 bases unmatched. This CDR3 region has 16 residues. CDR1 is SNHLY, CDR2 FYNNEI, per germline. CDR3 bases: TGTGCCAGCAGCGGACTAGCTCTAAATACCTCCTACGAGCAGTACTTC. As protein: CASSGLALNTSYEQYF.

This clonotype was observed a few times. The V call is TRBV7-2, the J call TRBJ2-1, with 10 bases that match TRBD2. Germline lookup yields CDR1 SGHTA and CDR2 FQGNSA. V was clipped by 2 bases and J by 4 bases; unmatched bases: 8. The CDR3 runs 17 residues. CDR3 loop: CASSLSLRAGGYNEQFF. The CDR3 nucleotides are TGTGCCAGCAGCTTATCACTCCGAGCGGGGGGGTACAATGAGCAGTTCTTC.

This clonotype came up many times. This chain connects TRBV9 to TRBJ2-1, with a tentative D call TRBD2 (5 bases). The ends were cut back, 1 base at V and 4 bases at J, with 12 bases in the middle. The CDR3 totals 15 residues. CDR1 and CDR2 (germline): SGDLS, YYNGEE. The CDR3 spells CASSVSSGSYNEQFF. CDR3 DNA: TGTGCCAGCAGCGTATCCAGCGGTTCTTACAATGAGCAGTTCTTC.

This chain joins TRBV10-3 and TRBJ2-5, with TRBD2 as a possible D gene (6 bases). The CDR3 extends over 13 amino acids. Deletions cut 6 bases from V and 7 bases from J, with 15 bases between. In germline, CDR1 is ENHRY, CDR2 SYGVKD. CDR3 nucleotides: TGTGCCATCAGCCCTACCGGGGGAGGGACCCAGTACTTC. It translates to CAISPTGGGTQYF.

The chain is built from TRBV4-1 and TRBJ2-5; tentative D call: TRBD1 (6 bases). The CDR3 is 15 residues long. The germline V and J ends were trimmed by 1 base and 4 bases, with 13 bases remaining between them. Germline loops: CDR1 MGHRA, CDR2 YSYEKL. The CDR3 sequence is CASSQVPGVGETQYF. The CDR3 coding sequence is TGCGCCAGCAGCCAAGTTCCAGGGGTAGGAGAGACCCAGTACTTC.

The chain uses TRBV20-1 and TRBJ2-1; 7 positions agree with TRBD2. CDR1 is DFQATT and CDR2 is SNEGSKA in the germline V gene (reference sequence). The CDR3 contains 15 residues. Losses at the gene ends were 2 bases for V and 1 base for J; bases not matched to a gene: 5. CDR3 in DNA: TGCAGTGCTAGACGACTAGCTGGATCCTACAATGAGCAGTTCTTC. Its protein product is CSARRLAGSYNEQFF.

This clonotype was counted a few times. The rearrangement joins TRBV5-1 to TRBJ2-5; unclear D gene. The germline gives CDR1 SGHRS, CDR2 YFSETQ. The length of the CDR3 is 13 residues. V shed 5 bases and J shed 5 bases, with 13 bases lying between them. Here the CDR3 reads CASSPDLRETQYF. The CDR3 nucleotides read TGCGCCAGCAGTCCCGATCTGAGGGAGACCCAGTACTTC.

The gene calls are TRBV7-2 and TRBJ1-1, with TRBD1 as a possible D gene (5 bases). The V gene's germline CDR1 is SGHTA and CDR2 FQGNSA. Trimming left V 2 bases short and J 10 bases short, with 17 bases between. This CDR3 has 14 amino acids. In nucleotides, the CDR3 is TGTGCCAGCAGCTTATTGCGGTTTTGGGACGTAGCTTTCTTT. Residues: CASSLLRFWDVAFF.

This chain links TRBV20-1 with TRBJ1-2, with a possible D match to TRBD1 (5 bases). Trimming left V 6 bases short and J 8 bases short, with 31 bases between. This CDR3 has 17 residues. From germline, CDR1 is DFQATT and CDR2 SNEGSKA (reference sequence). CDR3 in amino acids: CSASTSPAFVLGLGYTF. The CDR3 DNA is TGCAGTGCCTCTACTTCGCCCGCTTTTGTCCTGGGGCTAGGCTACACCTTC.

This chain links TRBV6-4 with TRBJ1-2; weak D call: TRBD1 (5 bases). CDR1 and CDR2 from the germline V gene are MRHNA and SNTAGT. The germline V and J ends were trimmed by 2 bases and 7 bases, with 5 bases remaining between them. There are 11 residues in the CDR3. As DNA, the CDR3 is TGTGCCAGCAGTGACGGGGGTGGCTACACCTTC. As protein: CASSDGGGYTF.

The sample holds many counts of this clonotype. The chain has TRBV29-1 and TRBJ2-7, with D possibly being TRBD1 (6 bases). The germline V gene has CDR1 SQVTM and CDR2 ANQGSEA. V shed 4 bases and J shed 5 bases, with 15 bases lying between them. The CDR3 totals 13 residues. The CDR3 sequence: CSVGSQGPDEQYF. The CDR3 bases are TGCAGCGTTGGGTCTCAGGGGCCCGACGAGCAGTACTTC.

This clonotype was seen more than once but under ten times. This chain links TRBV5-4 with TRBJ2-2, with TRBD1 identical over 8 bases. The CDR3 loop spans 15 amino acids. J gave up 0 bases and V 3 bases, and 1 base lay outside the gene matches. Germline CDR1 and CDR2: SGHNT and YYREEE (reference sequence). As DNA, the CDR3 is TGTGCCAGCAGCTGGGGACAGGCGAACACCGGGGAGCTGTTTTTT. It encodes CASSWGQANTGELFF.

V is TRBV3-1 and J is TRBJ1-2; D gene uncertain. V lost 3 bases and J 4 bases, leaving 12 bases between the germline ends. The CDR3 is 14 residues long. The germline gives CDR1 LGHDT, CDR2 YNNKEL (reference sequence). The DNA for the CDR3 is TGTGCCAGCAGCCAGGCCTCGGGAGGCTATGGCTACACCTTC. Protein sequence: CASSQASGGYGYTF.

For the CDR3, the DNA is TGCGCCAGCAGTCCAGGACAGGGACACGAGACCCAGTACTTC. This codes for CASSPGQGHETQYF. V usage is TRBV5-1 and J usage is TRBJ2-5; 8 nucleotides align to TRBD1. Germline V gene data show CDR1 as SGHRS and CDR2 as YFSETQ. CDR3 length: 14 amino acids. J gave up 5 bases and V 5 bases, and 8 bases lay outside the gene matches.

The CDR3: CASSEYGLGREAQYF. The DNA of the CDR3 is TGTGCCAGCAGTGAATATGGACTAGGGCGGGAGGCCCAGTACTTC. The genes are TRBV25-1 and TRBJ2-7; 8 positions agree with TRBD2. The V and J ends lost 0 bases and 10 bases, in that order; junction bases with no gene match: 11. Germline-derived CDR1 and CDR2 are MGHDK and SYGVNS. This CDR3 comprises 15 residues.

This clonotype has only a few counts. This chain uses TRBV6-5 with TRBJ2-7; 8 positions match TRBD1. The V gene's germline CDR1 is MNHEY and CDR2 SVGAGI. Losses at the gene ends were 2 bases for V and 7 bases for J; bases not matched to a gene: 16. CDR3 length: 17 amino acids. This chain's CDR3 is CASSYVQLDRGSTEQYF. The DNA for the CDR3 is TGTGCCAGCAGTTACGTGCAACTCGACAGGGGATCTACTGAGCAGTACTTC.

This rearrangement joins TRBV27 to TRBJ2-1; 8 positions agree with TRBD1. Germline assignment: CDR1 MNHEY and CDR2 SMNVEV (reference sequence). The CDR3 is 15 amino acids. The J segment lost 4 bases and the V segment lost 3 bases, leaving 5 bases of the junction unmatched. The CDR3 DNA sequence: TGTGCCAGCAGTTTTGGGGGACAGGTATACAATGAGCAGTTCTTC. Translated: CASSFGGQVYNEQFF.

This clonotype has more than one count but fewer than ten. The chain recombines TRBV5-1 with TRBJ2-1, with 11 bases fitting TRBD2. Germline V gene sequence: CDR1 SGHRS, CDR2 YFSETQ. The CDR3 is made up of 17 amino acids. Trimming at V came to 0 bases and at J to 7 bases, leaving 9 bases not matched to a gene. The CDR3 reads CASSLDGASGGSNEQFF. CDR3 coding DNA: TGCGCCAGCAGCTTGGATGGGGCTAGCGGGGGGTCAAATGAGCAGTTCTTC.

V and J are TRBV14 and TRBJ2-5; D is possibly TRBD1 (5 bases). Trimming shortened V by 5 bases and J by 2 bases, and 15 bases separated the two germline ends. The CDR3 consists of 15 residues. Per the germline V gene, CDR1 is SGHDN and CDR2 is FVKESK. The CDR3: CASSASWGIQETQYF. The CDR3 bases are TGTGCCAGCAGCGCAAGCTGGGGCATACAAGAGACCCAGTACTTC. Using reference TRBV14 and TRBJ2-5 for the parts outside the CDR3, the full variable domain is EAGVTQFPSHSVIEKGQTVTLRCDPISGHDNLYWYRRVMGKEIKFLLHFVKESKQDESGMPNNRFLAERTGGTYSTLKVQPAELEDSGVYFCASSASWGIQETQYFGPGTRLLVL.

This clonotype has a single count. The DNA for the CDR3 is TGTGCCAGCAGTGAATCGATGAGGGACAGGATCCCCATTATGAACACTGAAGCTTTCTTT. It encodes CASSESMRDRIPIMNTEAFF. The chain combines TRBV6-1 with TRBJ1-1, with 8 bases identical to TRBD1. Germline V gene data show CDR1 as MNHNS and CDR2 as SASEGT. This CDR3 has 20 amino acids. With 2 bases clipped from V and 0 bases from J, the junction kept 17 bases outside the gene matches.

This clonotype was counted between two and nine times. The J gene is TRBJ2-3, the V gene TRBV11-1; 7 positions match TRBD1. The CDR3 spans 15 residues. Germline lookup yields CDR1 SGHAT and CDR2 FQDESV (reference sequence). V lost 3 bases to trimming and J lost 2 bases; unmatched junction nucleotides: 5. The CDR3 sequence is CASSFGTVDTDTQYF. Here the CDR3 DNA reads TGTGCCAGCAGCTTCGGGACAGTAGACACAGATACGCAGTATTTT.

This clonotype was counted a few times. CDR3 loop: CASSVAGGGTGYGYTF. The CDR3 DNA reads as TGTGCCAGCAGCGTAGCTGGGGGGGGCACAGGGTATGGCTACACCTTC. This rearrangement joins TRBV9 to TRBJ1-2; D is possibly TRBD1 (6 bases). The CDR3 totals 16 residues. Germline V gene lookup returns CDR1 SGDLS and CDR2 YYNGEE. Trimming stripped 0 bases from V and 5 bases from J, with 17 bases between.

The V gene is TRBV7-2, the J gene TRBJ1-4; 11 bases are shared with TRBD1. The CDR3 length is 16 residues. After removal of 0 bases from V and 7 bases from J, the junction contained 4 bases not matched to a gene. Germline loops: CDR1 SGHTA, CDR2 FQGNSA. The DNA of the CDR3 is TGTGCCAGCAGCTTAGCGGAAGGACAGGGGGCTGAAAAACTGTTTTTT. Amino acid sequence: CASSLAEGQGAEKLFF. Full variable domain (outside the CDR3, taken from reference TRBV7-2 and TRBJ1-4): GAGVSQSPSNKVTEKGKDVELRCDPISGHTALYWYRQSLGQGLEFLIYFQGNSAPDKSGLPSDRFSAERTGGSVSTLTIQRTQQEDSAVYLCASSLAEGQGAEKLFFGSGTQLSVL.

The rearrangement joins TRBV10-3 to TRBJ2-1; 9 bases fit TRBD2. Germline V gene lookup returns CDR1 ENHRY and CDR2 SYGVKD. V lost 3 bases, J lost 4 bases, and 7 bases stayed unmatched. The CDR3 spans 16 residues. CDR3 region: CAISEGRGGIYNEQFF. The CDR3 DNA reads TGTGCCATCAGTGAAGGGCGGGGGGGCATATACAATGAGCAGTTCTTC.

This clonotype came up a few times. The chain combines TRBV28 with TRBJ2-3, with D tentatively TRBD1 or TRBD2 (5 bases each). CDR1 and CDR2 from the germline V gene are MDHEN and SYDVKM. The CDR3 has 16 residues. V lost 5 bases to trimming and J lost 3 bases, with 18 bases between them. The CDR3 reads CASSRALGTGTDTQYF. CDR3 nucleotides: TGTGCCAGCAGTCGGGCTTTGGGGACGGGGACAGATACGCAGTATTTT.

V gene TRBV6-1 combines with J gene TRBJ1-2; D call uncertain. The germline gives CDR1 MNHNS, CDR2 SASEGT. The CDR3 length is 16 residues. With 2 bases removed from V and 7 bases from J, the gap between germline ends came to 20 bases. CDR3 protein: CASSEQVSWGLTGYTF. Written as DNA, the CDR3 is TGTGCCAGCAGTGAACAAGTTTCTTGGGGTCTTACTGGCTACACCTTC.

This rearrangement joins TRBV7-6 to TRBJ2-4; 7 positions match TRBD1. Germline V gene lookup returns CDR1 SGHVS and CDR2 FNYEAQ. J was trimmed by 0 bases and V by 5 bases; bases with no gene match: 7. The length of the CDR3 is 16 residues. The CDR3 protein is CASSLRQGPAKNIQYF. The DNA for the CDR3 is TGTGCCAGCAGCCTCCGACAGGGACCAGCCAAAAACATTCAGTACTTC. The full variable domain, completed using reference TRBV7-6 and TRBJ2-4, is GAGVSQSPRYKVTKRGQDVALRCDPISGHVSLYWYRQALGQGPEFLTYFNYEAQQDKSGLPNDRFSAERPEGSISTLTIQRTEQRDSAMYRCASSLRQGPAKNIQYFGAGTRLSVL.